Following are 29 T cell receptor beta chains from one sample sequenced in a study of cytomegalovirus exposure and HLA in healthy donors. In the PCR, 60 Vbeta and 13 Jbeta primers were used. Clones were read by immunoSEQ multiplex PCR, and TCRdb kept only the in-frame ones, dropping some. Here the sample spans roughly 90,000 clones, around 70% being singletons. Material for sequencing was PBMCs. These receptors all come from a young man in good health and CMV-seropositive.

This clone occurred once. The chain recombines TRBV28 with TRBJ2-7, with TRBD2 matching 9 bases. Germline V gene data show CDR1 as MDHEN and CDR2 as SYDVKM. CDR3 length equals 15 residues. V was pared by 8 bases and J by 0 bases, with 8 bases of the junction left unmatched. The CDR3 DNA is TGTGCCAGCGGGACGGTAGCGGGGGCCTCCTACGAGCAGTACTTC. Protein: CASGTVAGASYEQYF. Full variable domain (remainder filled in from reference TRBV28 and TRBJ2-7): DVKVTQSSRYLVKRTGEKVFLECVQDMDHENMFWYRQDPGLGLRLIYFSYDVKMKEKGDIPEGYSVSREKKERFSLILESASTNQTSMYLCASGTVAGASYEQYFGPGTRLTVT.

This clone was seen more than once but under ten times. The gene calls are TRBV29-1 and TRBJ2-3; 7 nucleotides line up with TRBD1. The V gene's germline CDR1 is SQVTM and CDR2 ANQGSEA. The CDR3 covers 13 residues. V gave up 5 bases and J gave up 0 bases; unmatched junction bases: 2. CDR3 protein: CSVPQGSTDTQYF. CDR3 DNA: TGCAGCGTTCCACAGGGGAGCACAGATACGCAGTATTTT.

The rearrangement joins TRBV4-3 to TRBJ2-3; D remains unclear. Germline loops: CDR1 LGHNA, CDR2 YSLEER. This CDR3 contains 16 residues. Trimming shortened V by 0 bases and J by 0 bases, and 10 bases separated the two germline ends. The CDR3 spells CASSQDLDTSTDTQYF. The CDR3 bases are TGCGCCAGCAGCCAAGATCTCGACACCAGCACAGATACGCAGTATTTT.

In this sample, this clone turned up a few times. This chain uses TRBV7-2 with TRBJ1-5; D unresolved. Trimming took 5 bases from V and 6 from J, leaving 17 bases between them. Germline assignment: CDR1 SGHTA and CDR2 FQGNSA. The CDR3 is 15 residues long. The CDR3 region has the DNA TGTGCCAGCAGCCCCTGGGGAGCGGATGGTCAGCCCCAGCATTTT. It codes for CASSPWGADGQPQHF.

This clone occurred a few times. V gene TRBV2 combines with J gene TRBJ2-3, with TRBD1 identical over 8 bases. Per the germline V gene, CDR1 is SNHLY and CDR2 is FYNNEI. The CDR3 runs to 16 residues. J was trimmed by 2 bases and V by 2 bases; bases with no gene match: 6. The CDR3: CASSELGQESTDTQYF. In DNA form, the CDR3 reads TGTGCCAGCAGTGAACTGGGACAGGAGTCCACAGATACGCAGTATTTT.

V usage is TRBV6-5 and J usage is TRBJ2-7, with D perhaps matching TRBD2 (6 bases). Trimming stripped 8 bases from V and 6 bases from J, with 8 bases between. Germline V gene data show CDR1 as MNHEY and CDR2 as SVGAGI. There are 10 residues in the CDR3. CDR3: CASGGTEQYF. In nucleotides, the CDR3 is TGTGCCAGCGGCGGGACCGAGCAGTACTTC.

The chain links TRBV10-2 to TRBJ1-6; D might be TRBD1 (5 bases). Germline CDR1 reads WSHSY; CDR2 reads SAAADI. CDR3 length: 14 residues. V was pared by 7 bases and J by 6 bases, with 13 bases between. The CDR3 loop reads CASKIREANSPLHF. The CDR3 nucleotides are TGCGCCAGCAAAATCAGGGAGGCTAATTCACCCCTCCACTTT.

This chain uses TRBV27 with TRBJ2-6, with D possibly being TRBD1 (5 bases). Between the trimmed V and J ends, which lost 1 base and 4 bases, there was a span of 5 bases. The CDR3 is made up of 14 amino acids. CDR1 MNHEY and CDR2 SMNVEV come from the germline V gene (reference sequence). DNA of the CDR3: TGTGCCAGCAGTTTATGGGGCGGGGCCAACGTCCTGACTTTC. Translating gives CASSLWGGANVLTF.

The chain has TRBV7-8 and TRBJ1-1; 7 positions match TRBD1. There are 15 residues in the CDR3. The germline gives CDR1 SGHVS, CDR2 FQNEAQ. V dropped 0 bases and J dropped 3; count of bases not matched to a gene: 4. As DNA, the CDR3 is TGTGCCAGCAGCTTAGCGCTAGGGGGCGACACTGAAGCTTTCTTT. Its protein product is CASSLALGGDTEAFF.

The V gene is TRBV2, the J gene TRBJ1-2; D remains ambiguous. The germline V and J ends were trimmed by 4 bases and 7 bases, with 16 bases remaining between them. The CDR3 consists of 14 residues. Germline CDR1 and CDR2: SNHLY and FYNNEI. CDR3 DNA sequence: TGTGCCAGCAGTGGCCATCGAGGGCCCAGTGGCTACACCTTC. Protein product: CASSGHRGPSGYTF. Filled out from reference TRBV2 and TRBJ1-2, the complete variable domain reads EPEVTQTPSHQVTQMGQEVILRCVPISNHLYFYWYRQILGQKVEFLVSFYNNEISEKSEIFDDQFSVERPDGSNFTLKIRSTKLEDSAMYFCASSGHRGPSGYTFGSGTRLTVV.

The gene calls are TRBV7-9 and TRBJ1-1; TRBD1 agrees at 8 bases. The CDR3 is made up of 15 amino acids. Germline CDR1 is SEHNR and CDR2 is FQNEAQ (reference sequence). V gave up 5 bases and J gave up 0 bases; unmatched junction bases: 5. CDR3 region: CASSLWTGLNTEAFF. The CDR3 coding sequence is TGTGCCAGCAGCCTTTGGACAGGGTTGAACACTGAAGCTTTCTTT.

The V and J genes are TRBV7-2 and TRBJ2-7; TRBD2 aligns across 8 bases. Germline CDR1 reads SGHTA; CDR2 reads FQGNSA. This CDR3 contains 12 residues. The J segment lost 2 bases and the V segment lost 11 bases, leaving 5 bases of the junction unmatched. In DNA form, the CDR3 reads TGTGCCTGTAGCGGGGACCCCTACGAGCAGTACTTC. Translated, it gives CACSGDPYEQYF.

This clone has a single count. In DNA, the CDR3 is TGTGCCAGCTCAATTACCAGGGTTAATACGCAGTATTTT. Encoded protein: CASSITRVNTQYF. This rearrangement joins TRBV11-2 to TRBJ2-3, with TRBD1 as a possible D gene (5 bases). The CDR3 runs 13 residues. Germline V gives CDR1 SGHAT, CDR2 FQNNGV. V was cut by 8 bases and J by 7 bases, with 16 bases left in between.

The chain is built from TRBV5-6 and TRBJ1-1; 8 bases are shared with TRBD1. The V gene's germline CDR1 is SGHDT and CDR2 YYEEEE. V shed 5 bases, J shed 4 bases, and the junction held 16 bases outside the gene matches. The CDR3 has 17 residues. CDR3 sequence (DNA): TGTGCCAGCAGTTTGAAAACCCTACAGGGGGGGCTCACTGAAGCTTTCTTT. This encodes CASSLKTLQGGLTEAFF.

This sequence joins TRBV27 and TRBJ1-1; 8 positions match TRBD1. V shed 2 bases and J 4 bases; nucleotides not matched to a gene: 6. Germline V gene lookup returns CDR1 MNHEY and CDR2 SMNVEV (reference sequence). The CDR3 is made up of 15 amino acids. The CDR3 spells CASSLRTGWVTEAFF. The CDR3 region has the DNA TGTGCCAGCAGTTTACGGACAGGGTGGGTCACTGAAGCTTTCTTT.

The CDR3, as DNA: TGTGCCAGCAGTTTATGGCAGAACTACGAGCAGTACTTC. This translates into CASSLWQNYEQYF. This sequence joins TRBV28 and TRBJ2-7; D is uncertain. The CDR3 sequence is 13 residues long. Between the trimmed V and J ends, which lost 0 bases and 3 bases, there was a span of 6 bases. CDR1 and CDR2 (germline): MDHEN, SYDVKM.

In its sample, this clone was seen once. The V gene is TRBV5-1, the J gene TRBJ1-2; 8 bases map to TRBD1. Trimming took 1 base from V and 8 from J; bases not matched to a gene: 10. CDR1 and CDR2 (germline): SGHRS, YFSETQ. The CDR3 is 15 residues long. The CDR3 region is CASSLITGGEEGYTF. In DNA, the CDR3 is TGCGCCAGCAGCTTGATAACAGGGGGAGAAGAAGGCTACACCTTC.

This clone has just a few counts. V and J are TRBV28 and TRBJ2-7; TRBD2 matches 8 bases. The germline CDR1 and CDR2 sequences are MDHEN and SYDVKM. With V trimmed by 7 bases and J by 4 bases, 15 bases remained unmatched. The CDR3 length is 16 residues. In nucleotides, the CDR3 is TGTGCCAGCATCTCAGGTGGGACTAGGGGAGGGTACGAGCAGTACTTC. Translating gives CASISGGTRGGYEQYF.

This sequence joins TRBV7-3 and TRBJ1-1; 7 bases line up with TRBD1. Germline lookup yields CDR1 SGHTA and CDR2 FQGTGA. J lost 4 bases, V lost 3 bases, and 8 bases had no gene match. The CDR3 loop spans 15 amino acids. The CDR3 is CASSFTGVGPTEAFF. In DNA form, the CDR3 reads TGTGCCAGCAGCTTCACAGGGGTTGGGCCCACTGAAGCTTTCTTT.

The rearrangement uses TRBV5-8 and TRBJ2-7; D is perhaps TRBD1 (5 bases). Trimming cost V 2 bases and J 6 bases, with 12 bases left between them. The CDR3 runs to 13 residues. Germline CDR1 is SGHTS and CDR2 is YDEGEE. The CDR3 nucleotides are TGTGCCAGCAGCTTCAGCAGGGCCCGCGAGCAGTACTTC. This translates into CASSFSRAREQYF. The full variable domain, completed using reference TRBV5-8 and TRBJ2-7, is EAGVTQSPTHLIKTRGQQATLRCSPISGHTSVYWYQQALGLGLQFLLWYDEGEERNRGNFPPRFSGRQFPNYSSELNVNALELEDSALYLCASSFSRAREQYFGPGTRLTVT.

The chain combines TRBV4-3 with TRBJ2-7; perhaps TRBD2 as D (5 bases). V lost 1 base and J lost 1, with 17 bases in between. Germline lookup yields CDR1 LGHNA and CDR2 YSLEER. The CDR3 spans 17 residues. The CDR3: CASSQASYRRGSYEQYF. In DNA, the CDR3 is TGCGCCAGCAGCCAAGCATCATATCGTCGGGGATCCTACGAGCAGTACTTC.

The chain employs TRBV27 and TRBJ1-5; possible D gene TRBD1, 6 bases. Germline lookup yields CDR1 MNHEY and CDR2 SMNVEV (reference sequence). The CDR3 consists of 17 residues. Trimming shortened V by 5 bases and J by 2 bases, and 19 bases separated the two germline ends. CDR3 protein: CASSTIPSTGGNQPQHF. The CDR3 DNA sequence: TGTGCCAGCAGTACTATCCCCTCGACAGGAGGCAATCAGCCCCAGCATTTT.

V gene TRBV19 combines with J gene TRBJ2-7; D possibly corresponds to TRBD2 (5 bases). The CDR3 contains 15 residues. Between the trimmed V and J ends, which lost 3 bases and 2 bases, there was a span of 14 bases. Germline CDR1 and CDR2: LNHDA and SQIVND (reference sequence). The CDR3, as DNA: TGTGCCAGTAGTATGGAGGCCAGAGACCCCTACGAGCAGTACTTC. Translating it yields CASSMEARDPYEQYF.

The CDR3 protein is CSNLPEGQPNTEAFF. CDR3 coding DNA: TGCAGCAACTTGCCAGAGGGACAGCCGAACACTGAAGCTTTCTTT. The rearrangement links TRBV29-1 to TRBJ1-1, with 7 bases matching TRBD1. Trimming removed 8 bases from V and 1 base from J; junction bases left unmatched: 13. The CDR3 length is 15 residues. Germline CDR1 is SQVTM and CDR2 is ANQGSEA. The full variable domain, rest sourced from reference TRBV29-1 and TRBJ1-1, is SAVISQKPSRDICQRGTSLTIQCQVDSQVTMMFWYRQQPGQSLTLIATANQGSEATYESGFVIDKFPISRPNLTFSTLTVSNMSPEDSSIYLCSNLPEGQPNTEAFFGQGTRLTVV.

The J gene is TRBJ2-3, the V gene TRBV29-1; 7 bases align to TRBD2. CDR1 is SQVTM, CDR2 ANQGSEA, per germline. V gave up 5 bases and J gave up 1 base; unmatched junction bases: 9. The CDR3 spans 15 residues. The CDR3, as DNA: TGCAGCGTTACTACCAGCGGGGTGGGCACAGATACGCAGTATTTT. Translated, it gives CSVTTSGVGTDTQYF.

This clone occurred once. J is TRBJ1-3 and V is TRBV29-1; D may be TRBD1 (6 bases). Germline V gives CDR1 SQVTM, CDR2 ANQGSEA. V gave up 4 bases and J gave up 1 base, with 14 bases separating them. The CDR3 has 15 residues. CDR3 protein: CSVAGGPWSGNTIYF. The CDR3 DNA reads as TGCAGCGTTGCCGGGGGGCCATGGTCTGGAAACACCATATATTTT. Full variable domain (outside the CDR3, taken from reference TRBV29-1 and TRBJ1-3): SAVISQKPSRDICQRGTSLTIQCQVDSQVTMMFWYRQQPGQSLTLIATANQGSEATYESGFVIDKFPISRPNLTFSTLTVSNMSPEDSSIYLCSVAGGPWSGNTIYFGEGSWLTVV.

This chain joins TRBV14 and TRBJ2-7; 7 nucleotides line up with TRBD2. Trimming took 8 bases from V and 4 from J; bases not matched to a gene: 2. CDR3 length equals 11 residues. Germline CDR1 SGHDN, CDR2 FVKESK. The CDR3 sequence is CASGRGYEQYF. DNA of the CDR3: TGTGCCAGCGGGCGGGGGTACGAGCAGTACTTC.

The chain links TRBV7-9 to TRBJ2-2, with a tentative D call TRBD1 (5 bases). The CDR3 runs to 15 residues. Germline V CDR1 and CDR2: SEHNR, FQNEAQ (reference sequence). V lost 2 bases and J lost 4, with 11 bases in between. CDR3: CASSLIQGSTGELFF. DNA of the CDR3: TGTGCCAGCAGCTTAATCCAGGGAAGCACCGGGGAGCTGTTTTTT.

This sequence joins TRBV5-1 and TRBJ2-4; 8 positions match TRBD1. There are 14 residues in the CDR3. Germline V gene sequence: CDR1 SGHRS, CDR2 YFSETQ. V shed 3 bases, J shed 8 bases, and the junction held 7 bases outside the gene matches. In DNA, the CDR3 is TGCGCCAGCAGCTCCGGACAGGGTCAGGACATTCAGTACTTC. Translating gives CASSSGQGQDIQYF.